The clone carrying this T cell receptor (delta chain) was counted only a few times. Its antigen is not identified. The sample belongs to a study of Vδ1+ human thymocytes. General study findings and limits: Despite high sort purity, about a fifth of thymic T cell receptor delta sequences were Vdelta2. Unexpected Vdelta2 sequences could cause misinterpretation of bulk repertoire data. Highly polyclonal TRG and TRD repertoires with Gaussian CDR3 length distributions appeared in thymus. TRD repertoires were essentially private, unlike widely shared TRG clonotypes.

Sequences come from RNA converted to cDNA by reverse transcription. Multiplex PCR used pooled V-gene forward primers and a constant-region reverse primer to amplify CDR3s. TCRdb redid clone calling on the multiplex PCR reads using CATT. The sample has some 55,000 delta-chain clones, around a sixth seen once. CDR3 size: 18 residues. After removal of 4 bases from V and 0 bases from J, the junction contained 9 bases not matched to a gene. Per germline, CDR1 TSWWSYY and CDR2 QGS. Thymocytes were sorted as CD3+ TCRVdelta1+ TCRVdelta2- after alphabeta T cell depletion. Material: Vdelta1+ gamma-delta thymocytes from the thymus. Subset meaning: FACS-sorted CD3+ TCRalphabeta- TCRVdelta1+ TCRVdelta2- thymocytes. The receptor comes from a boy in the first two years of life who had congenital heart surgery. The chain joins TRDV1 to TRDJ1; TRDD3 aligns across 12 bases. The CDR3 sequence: CALGVLRWGIRYTDKLIF. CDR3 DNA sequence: TGTGCTCTTGGGGTCCTACGCTGGGGGATACGGTACACCGATAAACTCATCTTT.